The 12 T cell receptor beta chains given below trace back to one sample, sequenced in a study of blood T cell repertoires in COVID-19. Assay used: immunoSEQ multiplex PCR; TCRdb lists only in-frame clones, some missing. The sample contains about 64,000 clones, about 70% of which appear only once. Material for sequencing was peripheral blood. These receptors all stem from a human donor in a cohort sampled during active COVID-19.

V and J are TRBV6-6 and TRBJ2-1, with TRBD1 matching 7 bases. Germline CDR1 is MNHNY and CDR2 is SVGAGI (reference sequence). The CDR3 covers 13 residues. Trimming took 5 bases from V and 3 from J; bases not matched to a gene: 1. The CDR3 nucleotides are TGTGCCAGCAGTCGGGACAGCTACAATGAGCAGTTCTTC. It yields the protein CASSRDSYNEQFF.

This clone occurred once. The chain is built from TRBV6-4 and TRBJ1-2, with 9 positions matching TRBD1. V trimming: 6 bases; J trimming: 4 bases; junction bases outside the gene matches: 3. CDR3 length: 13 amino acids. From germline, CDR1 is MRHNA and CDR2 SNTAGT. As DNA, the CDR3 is TGTGCCAGCAGCGCGGACAGGGGCTATGGCTACACCTTC. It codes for CASSADRGYGYTF.

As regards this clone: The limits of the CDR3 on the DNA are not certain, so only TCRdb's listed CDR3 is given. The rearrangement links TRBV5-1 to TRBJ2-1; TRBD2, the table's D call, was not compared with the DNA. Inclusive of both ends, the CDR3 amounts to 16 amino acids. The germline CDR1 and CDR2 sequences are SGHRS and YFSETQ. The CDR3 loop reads CASSFGSGGNYNEQFF.

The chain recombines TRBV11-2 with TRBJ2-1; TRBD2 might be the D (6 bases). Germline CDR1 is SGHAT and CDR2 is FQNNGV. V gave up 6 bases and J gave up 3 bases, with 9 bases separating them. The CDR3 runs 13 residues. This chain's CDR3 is CASRGRGYNEQFF. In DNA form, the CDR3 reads TGTGCCAGCAGGGGGCGGGGCTACAATGAGCAGTTCTTC.

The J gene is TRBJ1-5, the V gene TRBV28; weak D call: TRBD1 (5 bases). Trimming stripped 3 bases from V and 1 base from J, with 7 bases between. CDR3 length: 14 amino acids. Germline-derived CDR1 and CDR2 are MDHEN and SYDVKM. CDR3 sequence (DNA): TGTGCCAGCAGTTTGGGGGGAAGCAATCAGCCCCAGCATTTT. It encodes CASSLGGSNQPQHF.

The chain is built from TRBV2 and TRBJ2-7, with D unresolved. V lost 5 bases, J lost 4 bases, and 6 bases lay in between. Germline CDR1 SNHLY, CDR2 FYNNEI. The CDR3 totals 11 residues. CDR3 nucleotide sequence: TGTGCCAGCAGTTACAGATACGAGCAGTACTTC. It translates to CASSYRYEQYF. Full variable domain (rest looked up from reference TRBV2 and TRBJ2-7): EPEVTQTPSHQVTQMGQEVILRCVPISNHLYFYWYRQILGQKVEFLVSFYNNEISEKSEIFDDQFSVERPDGSNFTLKIRSTKLEDSAMYFCASSYRYEQYFGPGTRLTVT.

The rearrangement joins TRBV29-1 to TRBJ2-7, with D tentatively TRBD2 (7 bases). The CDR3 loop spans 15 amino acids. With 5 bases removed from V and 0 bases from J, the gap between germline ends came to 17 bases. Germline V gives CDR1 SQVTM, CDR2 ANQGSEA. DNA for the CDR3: TGCAGCGTTATGGGCGGGGGCCGTAGCTCCTACGAGCAGTACTTC. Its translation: CSVMGGGRSSYEQYF.

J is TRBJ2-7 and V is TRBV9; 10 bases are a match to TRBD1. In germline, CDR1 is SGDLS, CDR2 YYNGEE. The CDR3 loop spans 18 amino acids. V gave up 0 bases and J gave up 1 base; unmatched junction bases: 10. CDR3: CASSVGGPGQGPSYEQYF. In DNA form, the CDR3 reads TGTGCCAGCAGCGTAGGGGGCCCGGGACAGGGGCCGTCCTACGAGCAGTACTTC.

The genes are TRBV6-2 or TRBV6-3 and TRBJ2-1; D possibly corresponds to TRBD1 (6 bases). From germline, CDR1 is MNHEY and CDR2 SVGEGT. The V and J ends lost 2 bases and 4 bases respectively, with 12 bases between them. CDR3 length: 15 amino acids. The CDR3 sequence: CASSYPRDTYNEQFF. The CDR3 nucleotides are TGTGCCAGCAGTTACCCCCGGGACACTTACAATGAGCAGTTCTTC.

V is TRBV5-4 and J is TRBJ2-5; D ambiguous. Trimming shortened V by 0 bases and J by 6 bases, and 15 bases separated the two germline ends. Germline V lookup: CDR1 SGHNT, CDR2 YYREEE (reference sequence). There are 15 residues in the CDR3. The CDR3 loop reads CASSLDVMGSKTQYF. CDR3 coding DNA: TGTGCCAGCAGCTTGGATGTCATGGGCTCGAAGACCCAGTACTTC.

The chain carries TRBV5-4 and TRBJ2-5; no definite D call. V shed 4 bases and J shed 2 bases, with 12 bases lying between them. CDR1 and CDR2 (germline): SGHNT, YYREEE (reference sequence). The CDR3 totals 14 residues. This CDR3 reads CASSPDNPQETQYF. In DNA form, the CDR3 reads TGTGCCAGCAGCCCAGACAACCCTCAAGAGACCCAGTACTTC.

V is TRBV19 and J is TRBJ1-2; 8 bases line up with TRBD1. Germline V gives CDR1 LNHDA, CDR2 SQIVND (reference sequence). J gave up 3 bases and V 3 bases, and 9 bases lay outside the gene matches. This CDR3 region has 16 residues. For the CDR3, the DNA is TGTGCCAGTAGTATGCCAATGCAGGGACAGGACTATGGCTACACCTTC. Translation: CASSMPMQGQDYGYTF.